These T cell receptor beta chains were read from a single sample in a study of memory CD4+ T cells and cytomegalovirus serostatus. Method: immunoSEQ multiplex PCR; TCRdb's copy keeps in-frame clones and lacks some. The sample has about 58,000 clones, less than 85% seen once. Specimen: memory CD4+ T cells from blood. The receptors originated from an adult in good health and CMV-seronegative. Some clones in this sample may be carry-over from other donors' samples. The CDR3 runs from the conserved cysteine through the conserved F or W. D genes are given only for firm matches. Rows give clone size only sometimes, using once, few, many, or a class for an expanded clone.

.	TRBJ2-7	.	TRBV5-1	CASSSDGNYEQYF	TGCGCCAGCAGCTCGGACGGGAACTACGAGCAGTACTTC
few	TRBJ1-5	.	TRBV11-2	CASSSTGISNQPQHF	TGTGCCAGCAGCTCGACAGGTATTAGCAATCAGCCCCAGCATTTT
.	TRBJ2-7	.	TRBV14	CASSQWAGSHGEQYF	TGTGCCAGCAGCCAATGGGCGGGAAGCCACGGCGAGCAGTACTTC
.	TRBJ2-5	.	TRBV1	CTSSQDYLAGDLEEETQYF	TGCACCAGCAGCCAAGATTACCTAGCGGGAGATCTAGAGGAAGAGACCCAGTACTTC
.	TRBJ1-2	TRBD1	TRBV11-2	CASSSGTGSRYGYTF	TGTGCCAGCAGCTCCGGGACAGGGTCCCGCTATGGCTACACCTTC
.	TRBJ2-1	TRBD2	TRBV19	CASKGSSGLAGERGQREQFF	TGTGCCAGTAAAGGTTCTTCAGGACTAGCGGGGGAGAGGGGCCAGAGGGAGCAGTTCTTC
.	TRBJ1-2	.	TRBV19	CASSIWARNYGYTF	TGTGCCAGTAGTATTTGGGCCAGGAACTATGGCTACACCTTC
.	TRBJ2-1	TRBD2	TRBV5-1	CASSAGGGSTYNEQFF	TGCGCCAGCAGCGCGGGAGGCGGGAGCACCTACAATGAGCAGTTCTTC
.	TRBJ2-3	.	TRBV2	CASSPMTGLRNTDTQYF	TGTGCCAGCAGTCCGATGACGGGACTCCGTAACACAGATACGCAGTATTTT
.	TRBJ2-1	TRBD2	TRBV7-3	CASSLRTSQEQFF	TGTGCCAGCAGCCTGAGGACTAGTCAGGAGCAGTTCTTC